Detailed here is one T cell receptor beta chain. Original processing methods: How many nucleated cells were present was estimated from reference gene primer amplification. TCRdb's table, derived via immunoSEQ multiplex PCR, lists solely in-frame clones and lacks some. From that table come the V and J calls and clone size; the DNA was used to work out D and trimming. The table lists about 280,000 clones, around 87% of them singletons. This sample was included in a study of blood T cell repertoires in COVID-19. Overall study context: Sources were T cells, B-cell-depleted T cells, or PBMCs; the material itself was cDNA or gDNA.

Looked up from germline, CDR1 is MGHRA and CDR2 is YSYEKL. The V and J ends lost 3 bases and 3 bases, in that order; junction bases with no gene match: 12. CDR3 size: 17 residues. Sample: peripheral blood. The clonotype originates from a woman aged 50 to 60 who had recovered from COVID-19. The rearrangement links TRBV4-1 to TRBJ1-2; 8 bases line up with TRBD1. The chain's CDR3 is CASSHPTDRVDYYGYTF. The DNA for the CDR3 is TGCGCCAGCAGCCACCCCACGGACAGGGTAGACTACTATGGCTACACCTTC.